This T cell receptor (beta chain) was documented in a study of shared clonotypes between healthy human individuals (TCRdb year 2020). Regarding the complete study: Three men and two women, aged 18 to 49 years, made up the cohort. For each donor, three plates each were used for CD4 naive and CD4 memory, two plates were used for CD8 naive, and one plate was used for CD8 memory. To estimate repertoire size and how much clonotype sharing occurs between individuals, the study deeply sequenced the blood TCR repertoires of several healthy adults. Different laboratories and diverse techniques were used to prepare libraries and sequence TCR repertoires, to increase sequencing depth and limit assay-specific biases. Between about 0.8 and 9.5 billion PBMCs per donor were obtained by leukapheresis. Overall results and qualifications from the work: Naive subsets generally had larger estimated clonotype richness than memory subsets did. Pairwise subsampling led to the expectation that sequencing depth would affect the degree of clonotype sharing among donors. Because the study included a small number of donors, the genetic and exposure-history diversity represented was limited. Compared with non-shared clonotypes, the clonotypes found in all four sorted-subset donors had higher generation probabilities. Sampling was limited to blood, and TCR repertoires in tissue likely differ from TCR repertoires in blood. About 5% of naive CD4, around 3.5% of naive CD8, 2.3% of memory CD4, and roughly 0.4% of memory CD8 clonotypes were shared across several donors. Rarefaction of sorted-subset datasets indicated incomplete sequencing despite the large sequencing depth.

V was cut back by 7 bases and J by 1 base, leaving a gap of 23 bases between them. The CDR3 covers 19 residues, taking in both the cysteine and the phenylalanine. The sequence is cut down to CDR3 DNA, 57 bases in frame from base 1. Reading the germline V gene (reference sequence) gives CDR1 LNHDA and CDR2 SQIVND. Using the deep immunoSEQ assay, multiplex PCR amplified TCR CDR3 regions from genomic DNA. Genomic DNA extracted from each cell subset was distributed evenly over all wells of several immunoSEQ 96-well plates, and each plate served as one replicate. For sorted subsets, around 200 ng genomic DNA, equal to 30,000 or so T cell genomes, was loaded into each replicate PCR. The purified libraries were quantified using a Qubit 3.0 fluorometer, sized with a Bioanalyzer 2100, and then quantified again using the KAPA Library Quantification kit. Every immunoSEQ 96-well plate was sequenced on a separate single-read 150-cycle Illumina NextSeq 550 flow cell. The paper's data handling went like this. Because the immunoSEQ output held only junctional sequences and lacked quality scores, the filtering could not match the filtering applied to full-length reads. To assign V/J genes and CDR3, sequences were annotated using PyIR, a Python wrapper for IgBLAST v1.9, with IMGT germline references. Reads were filtered out if the reads had weak V/J assignments (E-value above 1e-6), no CDR3, stop codons, out-of-frame junctions, or ambiguous translated residues. A V3J clonotype was defined by an identical inferred V gene, J gene, and CDR3 amino acid sequence. The percentage overlap between two repertoires was calculated by dividing the number of shared unique clonotypes by the size of the smaller repertoire. Richness of each repertoire was evaluated using RTK rarefaction, the Chao1 estimator, and Recon v2.1 estimates of unobserved clonotypes. OLGA was used to compute generation probabilities for all TCRbeta clonotypes that the gDNA method yielded from four donors. TCRdb took this table from immuneACCESS and kept in-frame rearrangements with V and J called. Such tables lack part of the clones; where checked against another copy, unresolved V genes explain under half of the gap, and the rest is unexplained. V and J calls and clone size are as listed in that table; D and trimming were resolved from the DNA. The sample profile shows some 1,400,000 clones; over 95% of them were found once. About 1.2% of the sample belongs to the ten largest clones.

The donors were healthy, HIV-negative adults who had no recently reported acute infections or vaccinations. All donors were Caucasian adults living in Nashville, Tennessee, USA. CD4+ T cells were enriched by magnetic negative selection, after which naive cells were positively selected on CD45RA and the negative fraction was taken as the memory subset. Blood was collected by leukapheresis, and PBMCs were isolated by Ficoll-Histopaque density gradient centrifugation and then cryopreserved in liquid nitrogen vapor phase. Analytical flow cytometry was used to check the purity and quantity of each magnetically sorted T cell population. Each sorted fraction had its genomic DNA isolated and then quantified by UV absorbance on a Nanodrop 2000c. As to this clone: This receptor's antigen is unknown. Base qualities were left out, and no much larger clone turns up one base away.

Sequencing was performed on naive CD4+ T cells sorted from blood. The sample's cell subset or site, from its label and the paper: CD45RA+ positively selected. The origin of this receptor is a man aged 30 to 45 in good health. The chain was built from TRBV19 and TRBJ2-6; the D gene is perhaps TRBD2, on 6 matching bases. The nucleotide sequence reads TGTGCCAGTATCCAATACGGGGGACTCAAACCTTCTGGGGCCAACGTCCTGACTTTC. It encodes CASIQYGGLKPSGANVLTF.